These 22 T cell receptor beta chains share one sample of origin, sequenced in a study of identical twins (dated by TCRdb to 2016 to 2017). The library came from 5' RACE. The instrument given in TCRdb is Illumina HiSeq 2000. In-frame beta chains were kept once TCRdb had trimmed the public reads at Q25 with fastp and called clones with MiXCR. Every CDR3 protein is listed once, alongside the most common genes and DNA of its rows. The sample has 1.5 million to 2 million distinct CDR3 sequences on record, roughly a third of them singletons. Roughly 0.3% of the sample goes to the ten largest clones. Sequenced input: cord blood. The receptor set was obtained from a newborn girl in good health.

The CDR3 bases are TGTGCCAGCAGTTACTTAAGGGCTTCGGCAACTAATGAAAAACTGTTTTTT. This encodes CASSYLRASATNEKLFF. The chain couples TRBV6-5 to TRBJ1-4; D remains unclear. The germline V gene has CDR1 MNHEY and CDR2 SVGAGI. The CDR3 totals 17 residues. V was cut by 1 base and J by 0 bases, with 12 bases left in between.

The sample holds many counts of this clonotype. J is TRBJ2-3 and V is TRBV29-1, with 13 bases aligning to TRBD2. Germline V gene sequence: CDR1 SQVTM, CDR2 ANQGSEA. The CDR3 is 13 amino acids. V was clipped by 3 bases and J by 7 bases; unmatched bases: 1. CDR3 in amino acids: CSVETSGGYTQYF. CDR3 bases: TGCAGCGTTGAGACTAGCGGGGGGTATACGCAGTATTTT.

The gene calls are TRBV7-2 and TRBJ1-1; D call uncertain. Germline CDR1 and CDR2: SGHTA and FQGNSA. This CDR3 comprises 13 residues. With 2 bases removed from V and 4 bases from J, the gap between germline ends came to 8 bases. The CDR3 loop is CASSLRRATEAFF. CDR3 coding DNA: TGTGCCAGCAGCTTACGGCGAGCCACTGAAGCTTTCTTT.

A few counts support this clonotype. The genes are TRBV10-3 and TRBJ1-5; D gene uncertain. The V end was cut by 10 bases, the J end by 3 bases, with 13 bases between. Germline V gene data show CDR1 as ENHRY and CDR2 as SYGVKD. The CDR3 covers 13 residues. CDR3: CATNPDNNQPQHF. The CDR3, as DNA: TGTGCCACCAACCCTGACAACAATCAGCCCCAGCATTTT.

The J gene is TRBJ1-6, the V gene TRBV10-3; D is ambiguous. Germline V lookup: CDR1 ENHRY, CDR2 SYGVKD. The CDR3 covers 14 residues. V lost 5 bases to trimming and J lost 5 bases, with 10 bases between them. Here the CDR3 DNA reads TGTGCCATCAGTACGGCGTGGGATAATTCACCCCTCCACTTT. Residues: CAISTAWDNSPLHF.

The chain recombines TRBV20-1 with TRBJ2-7; D ambiguous. V was shortened by 1 base and J by 2 bases, with 9 bases between the two germline ends. This CDR3 is built from 13 residues. CDR1 DFQATT and CDR2 SNEGSKA come from the germline V gene (reference sequence). CDR3 in DNA: TGCAGTGCTAGAGCTGCTAGAACCTACGAGCAGTACTTC. Its translation is CSARAARTYEQYF.

The sample holds a few counts of this clonotype. The rearrangement links TRBV4-1 to TRBJ2-4; no clear D gene. V was pared by 1 base and J by 0 bases, with 7 bases between. CDR3 length equals 15 residues. Germline V gene data show CDR1 as MGHRA and CDR2 as YSYEKL. For the CDR3, the DNA is TGCGCCAGCAGCCAAGTGGTCATAGCCAAAAACATTCAGTACTTC. As protein: CASSQVVIAKNIQYF.

The chain combines TRBV20-1 with TRBJ2-7, with TRBD2 as a possible D gene (6 bases). The CDR3 loop spans 15 amino acids. Trimming cost V 6 bases and J 10 bases, with 28 bases left between them. Germline CDR1 DFQATT, CDR2 SNEGSKA (reference sequence). CDR3 nucleotide sequence: TGCAGTGCCGTGCTAGCGCCAATCCCCCAAGAGACTCAGTACTTC. This translates into CSAVLAPIPQETQYF.

The rearrangement links TRBV15 to TRBJ2-7; weak D call: TRBD1 (8 bases). The V gene's germline CDR1 is LNHNV and CDR2 YYDKDF (reference sequence). This CDR3 has 15 residues. Deletions cut 8 bases from V and 4 bases from J, with 21 bases between. The CDR3 DNA reads TGTGCCACCCGGCGAGGACAGGGAGGGAAATACGAGCAGTACTTC. Amino acids: CATRRGQGGKYEQYF.

This chain uses TRBV2 with TRBJ1-2; 7 bases line up with TRBD1. The trim removed 2 bases at V and 6 bases at J, leaving 6 bases unmatched. Germline values: CDR1 SNHLY, CDR2 FYNNEI. This CDR3 contains 14 residues. DNA for the CDR3: TGTGCCAGCAGTGAAAGCAGGGGGATGGATGGCTACACCTTC. This translates into CASSESRGMDGYTF.

The chain joins TRBV7-9 to TRBJ2-7; 10 bases align to TRBD1. V was pared by 3 bases and J by 4 bases, with 6 bases of the junction left unmatched. The CDR3 is made up of 15 amino acids. In germline, CDR1 is SEHNR, CDR2 FQNEAQ (reference sequence). The DNA of the CDR3 is TGTGCCAGCAGCTTGGGACAGGGGACTATGTACGAGCAGTACTTC. As protein: CASSLGQGTMYEQYF.

This clonotype was found a few times. The chain links TRBV12-3 or TRBV12-4 to TRBJ1-2; TRBD1 matches at 8 bases. Losses at the gene ends were 5 bases for V and 8 bases for J; bases not matched to a gene: 4. This CDR3 region has 12 residues. For the CDR3, the DNA is TGTGCCAGCAGTCCCAGGGGGCTGGGCTACACCTTC. It codes for CASSPRGLGYTF.

This clonotype came up a few times. The chain combines TRBV19 with TRBJ1-5, with 8 bases lining up with TRBD1. CDR3 size: 16 residues. J gave up 0 bases and V 6 bases, and 7 bases lay outside the gene matches. Per the germline V gene, CDR1 is LNHDA and CDR2 is SQIVND (reference sequence). Here the CDR3 reads CASRRTGHYSNQPQHF. CDR3 coding DNA: TGTGCCAGTAGAAGGACAGGGCACTATAGCAATCAGCCCCAGCATTTT. Looking up the rest from reference TRBV19 and TRBJ1-5 gives the full variable domain: DGGITQSPKYLFRKEGQNVTLSCEQNLNHDAMYWYRQDPGQGLRLIYYSQIVNDFQKGDIAEGYSVSREKKESFPLTVTSAQKNPTAFYLCASRRTGHYSNQPQHFGDGTRLSIL.

This clonotype was counted between two and nine times. This sequence joins TRBV5-1 and TRBJ2-5, with 8 bases matching TRBD2. This CDR3 is 16 amino acids long. Germline CDR1 SGHRS, CDR2 YFSETQ. Trimming cost V 2 bases and J 2 bases; bases outside gene matches: 8. Here the CDR3 reads CASSFGLASGQETQYF. As DNA, the CDR3 is TGCGCCAGCAGCTTTGGACTAGCATCCGGGCAAGAGACCCAGTACTTC.

A note on this clonotype: Germline and junction disagree at one end, which may indicate a read error. V and J are TRBV2 and TRBJ2-3, with D hard to call. CDR1 is SNHLY, CDR2 FYNNEI, per germline. This CDR3 spans 13 amino acids. The CDR3 is CASRKKGTDTRYF. CDR3 in DNA: TGTGCCAGCAGGAAAAAAGGCACAGATACGCGGTATTTT.

This clonotype came up a few times. The chain links TRBV28 to TRBJ2-3; D perhaps matches TRBD1 (6 bases). The CDR3 is 14 amino acids. Germline lookup yields CDR1 MDHEN and CDR2 SYDVKM. V lost 5 bases, J lost 5 bases, and 14 bases lay in between. The CDR3 here is CASSRPIGGDTQYF. The CDR3, as DNA: TGTGCCAGCAGTCGCCCTATAGGGGGAGATACGCAGTATTTT.

The CDR3 is CASSDVSGRSTDTQYF. The CDR3 DNA sequence: TGTGCCAGCAGTGACGTTAGCGGGAGGAGCACAGATACGCAGTATTTT. The chain is built from TRBV6-1 and TRBJ2-3; TRBD2 aligns across 10 bases. V was pared by 3 bases and J by 0 bases, with 3 bases of the junction left unmatched. The CDR3 contains 16 residues. Germline V lookup: CDR1 MNHNS, CDR2 SASEGT.

This chain links TRBV7-2 with TRBJ2-3; 13 bases line up with TRBD2. Germline V lookup: CDR1 SGHTA, CDR2 FQGNSA. The CDR3 consists of 16 residues. Trimming removed 3 bases from V and 7 bases from J; junction bases left unmatched: 7. CDR3 nucleotide sequence: TGTGCCAGCAGCTTCCGCACTAGCGGGGGGGGAAATACGCAGTATTTT. Amino acid sequence: CASSFRTSGGGNTQYF.

A note on this clonotype: A much more abundant neighbour one base away suggests this may be a read error. The chain carries TRBV7-9 and TRBJ2-5; 12 bases match TRBD2. Trimming removed 5 bases from V and 1 base from J; junction bases left unmatched: 5. The CDR3 spans 16 residues. The V gene's germline CDR1 is SEHNR and CDR2 FQNEAQ (reference sequence). The CDR3 region is CASSPGLAGLQETQYF. The DNA for the CDR3 is TGTGCCAGCAGCCCCGGACTAGCGGGGCTCCAAGAGACCCAGTACTTC.

This clonotype came up a few times. V gene TRBV21-1 combines with J gene TRBJ2-6; TRBD1 was called by the table and not checked on the DNA. TRBV21-1 is designated a pseudogene. The CDR3 is 19 residues long. CDR3 loop: CASSNQPPGQNSGANVLTF. CDR3 DNA: TGTGCCAGCAGCAATCAACCCCCGGGCCAAAACTCTGGGGCCAACGTCCTGACTTTC.

The sample holds a few counts of this clonotype. V and J are TRBV25-1 and TRBJ1-6; D is unclear. V dropped 5 bases and J dropped 7 bases, with 24 bases sitting between them. This CDR3 comprises 18 residues. Per the germline V gene, CDR1 is MGHDK and CDR2 is SYGVNS. This CDR3 reads CASSKREGPDGENSPLHF. The CDR3 DNA is TGTGCCAGCAGTAAAAGAGAGGGTCCGGACGGGGAGAATTCACCCCTCCACTTT.

Remarks on this clonotype: A read error may account for a junction end that differs from germline. The chain is built from TRBV27 and TRBJ2-2; D remains unclear. Germline lookup yields CDR1 MNHEY and CDR2 SMNVEV (reference sequence). The CDR3 consists of 14 residues. The CDR3 nucleotides are TGTGCCTGCAGTCCCAGTTTGCTTACCGGGGAGCTGTTTTTT. As protein: CACSPSLLTGELFF.